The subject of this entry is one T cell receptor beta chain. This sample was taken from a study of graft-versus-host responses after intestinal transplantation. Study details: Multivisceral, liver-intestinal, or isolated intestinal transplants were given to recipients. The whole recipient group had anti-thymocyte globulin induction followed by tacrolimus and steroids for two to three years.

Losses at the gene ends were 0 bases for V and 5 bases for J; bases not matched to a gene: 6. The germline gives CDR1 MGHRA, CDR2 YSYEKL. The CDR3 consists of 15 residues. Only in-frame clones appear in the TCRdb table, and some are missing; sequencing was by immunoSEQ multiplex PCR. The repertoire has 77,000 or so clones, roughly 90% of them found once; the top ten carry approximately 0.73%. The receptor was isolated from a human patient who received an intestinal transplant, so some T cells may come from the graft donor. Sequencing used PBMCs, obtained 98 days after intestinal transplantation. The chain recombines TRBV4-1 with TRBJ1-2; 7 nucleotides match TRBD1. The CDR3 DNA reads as TGCGCCAGCAGCCAAGACCCGACAGGGTGGTATGGCTACACCTTC. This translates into CASSQDPTGWYGYTF.